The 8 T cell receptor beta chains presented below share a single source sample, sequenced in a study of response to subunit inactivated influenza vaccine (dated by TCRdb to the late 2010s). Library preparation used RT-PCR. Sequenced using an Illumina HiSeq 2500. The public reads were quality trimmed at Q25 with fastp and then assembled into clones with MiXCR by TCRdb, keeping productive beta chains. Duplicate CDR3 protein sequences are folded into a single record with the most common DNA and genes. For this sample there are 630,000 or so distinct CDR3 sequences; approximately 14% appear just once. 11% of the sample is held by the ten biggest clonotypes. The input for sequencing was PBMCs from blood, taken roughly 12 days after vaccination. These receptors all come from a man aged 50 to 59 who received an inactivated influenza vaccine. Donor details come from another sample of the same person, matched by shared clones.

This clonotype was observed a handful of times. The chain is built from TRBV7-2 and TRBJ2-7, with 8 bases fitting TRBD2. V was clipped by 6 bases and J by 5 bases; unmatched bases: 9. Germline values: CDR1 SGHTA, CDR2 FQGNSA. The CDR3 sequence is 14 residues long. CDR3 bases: TGTGCCAGCAGTCCGAGCGGGAGAGCTAACGAGCAGTACTTC. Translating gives CASSPSGRANEQYF.

CDR3 sequence: CASSLKLYEQYF. In nucleotides, the CDR3 is TGTGCCAGCAGCTTGAAGTTGTACGAGCAGTACTTC. This chain uses TRBV5-6 with TRBJ2-7; no clear D gene. Germline CDR1 reads SGHDT; CDR2 reads YYEEEE. Trimming shortened V by 1 base and J by 4 bases, and 6 bases separated the two germline ends. This CDR3 has 12 residues.

CDR3 amino acids: CASSFGFTSGGTDTQYF. In nucleotides, the CDR3 is TGTGCCAGCAGCTTCGGCTTCACTAGCGGGGGGACAGATACGCAGTATTTT. The genes are TRBV7-9 and TRBJ2-3; TRBD2 agrees at 12 bases. Germline CDR1 is SEHNR and CDR2 is FQNEAQ (reference sequence). There are 17 residues in the CDR3. With V trimmed by 3 bases and J by 3 bases, 7 bases remained unmatched.

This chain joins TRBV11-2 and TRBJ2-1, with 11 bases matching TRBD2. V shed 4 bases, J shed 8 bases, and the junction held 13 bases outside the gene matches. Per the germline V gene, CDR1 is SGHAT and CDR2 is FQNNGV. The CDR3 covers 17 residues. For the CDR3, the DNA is TGTGCCAGCAGCTCCATAGCGGGAGGGCCGGGGTTGCATGAGCAGTTCTTC. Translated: CASSSIAGGPGLHEQFF.

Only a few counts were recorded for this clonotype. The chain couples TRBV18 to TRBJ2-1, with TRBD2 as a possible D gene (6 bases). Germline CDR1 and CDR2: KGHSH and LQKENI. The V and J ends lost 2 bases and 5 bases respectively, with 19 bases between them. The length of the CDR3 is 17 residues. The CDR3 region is CASSPMAGSAGNNEQFF. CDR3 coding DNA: TGTGCCAGCTCACCAATGGCTGGCTCGGCGGGAAACAATGAGCAGTTCTTC.

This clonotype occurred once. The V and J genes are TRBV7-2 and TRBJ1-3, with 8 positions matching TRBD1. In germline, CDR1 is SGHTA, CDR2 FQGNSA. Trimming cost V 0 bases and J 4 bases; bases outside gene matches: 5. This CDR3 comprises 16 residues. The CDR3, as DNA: TGTGCCAGCAGCTTAGCGGCGACAGGGGAAGGAAACACCATATATTTT. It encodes CASSLAATGEGNTIYF.

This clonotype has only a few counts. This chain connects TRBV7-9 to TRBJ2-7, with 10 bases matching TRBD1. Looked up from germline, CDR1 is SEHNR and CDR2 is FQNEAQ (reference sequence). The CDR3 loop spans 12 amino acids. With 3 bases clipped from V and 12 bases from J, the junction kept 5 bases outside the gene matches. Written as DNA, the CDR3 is TGTGCCAGCAGCTTTTTAGGGACAGGGGTGTACTTC. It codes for CASSFLGTGVYF.

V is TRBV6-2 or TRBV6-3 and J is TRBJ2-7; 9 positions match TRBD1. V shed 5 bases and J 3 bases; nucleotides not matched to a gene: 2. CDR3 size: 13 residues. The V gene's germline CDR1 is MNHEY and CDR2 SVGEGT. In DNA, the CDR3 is TGTGCCAGCAGTGGACAGGGGTACTACGAGCAGTACTTC. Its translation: CASSGQGYYEQYF.